This TCR beta chain is from a study of T-cell memory formation after mild COVID-19 (dated by TCRdb to about 2021). Looking at the study overall: TCR sequence clusters from the two donors were found to be largely donor specific. Longitudinal TCRalpha and TCRbeta repertoire sequencing tracked T-cell clones expanding and contracting after mild COVID-19 in two donors. The cohort comprised two young, previously healthy adult volunteers, one female and one male. Summary of the overall study and its limitations: Only two mild cases were covered in the study, and larger cohorts including severe cases with pre-infection samples were considered necessary. From day 15 to 85, contracting clones showed balanced CD4/CD8 phenotypes, whereas a second wave of clones that expanded from day 15 to 37 leaned towards CD4+. Some responding clones were detected in pre-infection memory, suggesting pre-existing cross-reactive memory T cells joined the SARS-CoV-2 response. SARS-CoV-2 specificity of the second-wave clones peaking on day 37 was not confirmed. Contracting CD4+ clones were found mainly in CM and EM memory subsets, while CD8+ clones were enriched in EMRA.

PBMCs were isolated by Ficoll-Paque density gradient centrifugation. Sequencing was carried out with an Illumina NovaSeq 6000. TCRalpha and TCRbeta cDNA libraries were constructed by 5'RACE with constant-segment primers, with sample barcodes and unique molecular identifiers being introduced. RNA was extracted from every sample with Trizol reagent. Libraries were amplified in two PCR steps, with a second sample barcode and Illumina TruSeq adapters added in the second step. The libraries were sequenced on an Illumina NovaSeq using 2 x 150 bp paired-end reads. As for the original processing: Demultiplexing of reads and collapsing into UMI-guided consensus sequences were performed with migec v1.2.7. Using mixcr v2.1.11, UMI consensuses were aligned to TRA and TRB V and J templates and then assembled into clonotypes. A clonotype was counted as expanded or contracted only if both edgeR and NoisET called the change significant, with noise models trained on biological replicates. For edgeR calls, the thresholds were a false discovery rate-adjusted p below 0.01 and a log2 fold-change of 1. As an exploratory analysis of dynamics, max-normalized trajectories of the 1000 most abundant clonotypes were examined with PCA combined with hierarchical clustering. Separately sequenced CD4+ and CD8+ repertoires were used to assign the CD4 or CD8 phenotype of responding clones. Starting from the raw public reads, TCRdb applied fastp trimming at Q25, assembled clones with MiXCR and retained in-frame beta chains. All rows with the same CDR3 protein become a single entry with the most common DNA and genes. TCRdb's processing, not the authors', yielded these V and J calls. The sample has about half a million distinct CDR3 sequences on record, approximately 18% of them singletons. The ten largest clones take up about 12% of the sample.

On this clonotype itself: Its cognate antigen has yet to be identified. Base qualities were left out, and no much larger clone turns up one base away.

Inclusive of the bounding cysteine and phenylalanine, the CDR3 is 16 residues long. CDR3 DNA only is kept here, 48 bases in frame from base 1. V loses 5 bases, J loses 1 base, and the germline ends lie 20 bases apart. CDR1 DFQATT and CDR2 SNEGSKA were looked up in the germline V gene (reference sequence). Material for sequencing was PBMCs or a T cell subset sorted from them (not recorded which). The chain links TRBV20-1 with TRBJ1-2; tentative D gene TRBD1, with 5 bases matching. This sequence was found in an adult woman who had mild COVID-19 (a few samples of this study predate the infection). The sample titles of this study are shuffled in the database, so cell type and time point are left out; the donor was told from shared clones. CDR3 reads: CSAPLPPQAINYGYTF. The DNA reads as follows: TGCAGTGCTCCCCTGCCGCCACAGGCGATTAACTATGGCTACACCTTC.